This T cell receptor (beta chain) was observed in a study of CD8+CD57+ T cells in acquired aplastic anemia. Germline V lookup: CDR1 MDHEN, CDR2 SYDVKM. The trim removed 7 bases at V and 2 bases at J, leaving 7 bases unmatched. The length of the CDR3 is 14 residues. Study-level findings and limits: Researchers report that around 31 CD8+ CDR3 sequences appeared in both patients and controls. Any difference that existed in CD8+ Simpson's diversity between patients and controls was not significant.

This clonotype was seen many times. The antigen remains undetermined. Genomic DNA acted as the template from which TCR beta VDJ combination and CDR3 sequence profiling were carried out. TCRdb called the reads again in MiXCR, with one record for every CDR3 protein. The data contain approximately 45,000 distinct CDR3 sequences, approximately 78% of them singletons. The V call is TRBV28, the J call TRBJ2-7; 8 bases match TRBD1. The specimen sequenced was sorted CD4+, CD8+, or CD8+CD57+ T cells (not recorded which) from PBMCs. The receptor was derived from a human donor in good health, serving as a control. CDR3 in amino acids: CASTVQGGPYEQYF. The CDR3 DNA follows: TGTGCCAGCACGGTACAGGGGGGCCCCTACGAGCAGTACTTC.